This TCR beta chain was retrieved from a study of PD-1 blockade in classical Hodgkin lymphoma. All patients experienced relapse after autologous stem cell transplantation, and brentuximab vedotin exposure was variable. Out of thawed PBMCs, magnetic negative selection purified CD4+ T cells. Libraries were prepared by immunoSEQ multiplex PCR; TCRdb keeps only in-frame clonotypes and omits some of them. This sample has approximately 25,000 clones, with roughly 84% found just once. Sequenced material: CD4+ T cells from blood, taken at baseline. The sequence came from a human donor with classical Hodgkin lymphoma.

The CDR3 sequence is CASSYQGTGGNTEAFF. The CDR3 DNA follows: TGTGCCAGCAGTTACCAGGGAACAGGGGGGAACACTGAAGCTTTCTTT. V gene TRBV6-5 combines with J gene TRBJ1-1; TRBD1 matches 8 bases. The CDR3 runs to 16 residues. V shed 2 bases and J 1 base; nucleotides not matched to a gene: 6. CDR1 is MNHEY, CDR2 SVGAGI, per germline.